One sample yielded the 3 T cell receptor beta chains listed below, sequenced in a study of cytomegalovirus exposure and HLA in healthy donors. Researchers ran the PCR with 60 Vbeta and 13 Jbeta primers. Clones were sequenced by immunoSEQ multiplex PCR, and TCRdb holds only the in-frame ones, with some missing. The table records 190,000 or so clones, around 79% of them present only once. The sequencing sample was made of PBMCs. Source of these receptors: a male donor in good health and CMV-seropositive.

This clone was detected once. CDR3 sequence reads: CASRLRQGREDTIYF. The CDR3 DNA reads TGTGCCAGCAGGCTAAGACAGGGGAGAGAAGACACCATATATTTT. The J gene is TRBJ1-3, the V gene TRBV2; TRBD1 matches 8 bases. CDR1 and CDR2 from the germline V gene are SNHLY and FYNNEI. The CDR3 spans 15 residues. V lost 6 bases and J lost 8; bases outside the gene matches: 12.

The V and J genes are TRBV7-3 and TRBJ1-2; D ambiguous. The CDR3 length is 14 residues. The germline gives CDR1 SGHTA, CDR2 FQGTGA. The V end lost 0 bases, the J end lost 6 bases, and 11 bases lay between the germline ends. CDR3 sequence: CASSLTRTGNGYTF. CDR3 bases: TGTGCCAGCAGCTTAACGCGTACCGGGAATGGCTACACCTTC.

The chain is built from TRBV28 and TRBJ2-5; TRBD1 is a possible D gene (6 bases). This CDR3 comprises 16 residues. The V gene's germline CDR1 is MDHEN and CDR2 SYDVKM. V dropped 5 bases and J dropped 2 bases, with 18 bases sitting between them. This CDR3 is CASSAALRDTQETQYF. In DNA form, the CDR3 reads TGTGCCAGCAGTGCAGCCCTCCGGGACACTCAAGAGACCCAGTACTTC.